This T cell receptor (beta chain) stems from a study of T cells after somatic rescue of genetic block. V lost 2 bases and J 5 bases, leaving 18 bases between the germline ends. The CDR3 covers 16 residues. The germline V gene has CDR1 LGHNT and CDR2 FRNRAP. Using immunoSEQ multiplex PCR, the repertoire was profiled, and TCRdb retains in-frame clones only, with some absent. Altogether some 68,000 clones are present, just over 90% being singletons, with the ten largest covering approximately 3%. This clonotype was obtained from a man in his thirties or forties. This sequence joins TRBV12-5 and TRBJ2-5, with D possibly being TRBD2 (5 bases). Sequencing was done on a sample of peripheral blood mononuclear cells (PBMCs). This CDR3 reads CASGLLLHRGKETQYF. CDR3 DNA: TGTGCTAGTGGTTTGCTCCTCCACCGGGGTAAGGAGACCCAGTACTTC.